The clone carrying this TCR beta chain appeared a few times. The sample originates from a study of early T cells in non-severe SARS-CoV-2 infection. Study-level background: Chains were not paired, and sequencing was done on bulk RNA from unsorted whole blood.

Tagging with unique molecular identifiers was applied to individual cDNA molecules. One entry per CDR3 protein results from TCRdb running MiXCR on the 5' RACE reads. The profile shows some 57,000 distinct CDR3 sequences, roughly 8.2% of them singletons. CDR1 and CDR2 from the germline V gene are SQVTM and ANQGSEA. The CDR3 sequence is 15 residues long. Trimming took 7 bases from V and 0 from J, leaving 16 bases between them. The receptor comes from an adult who was a healthcare worker with PCR-confirmed SARS-CoV-2 infection or an uninfected control (not recorded which). Sequencing was carried out using whole blood. The chain joins TRBV29-1 to TRBJ2-1; D gene ambiguous. As DNA, the CDR3 is TGCAGCGGAGCAAGAACACCATACTCCTACAATGAGCAGTTCTTC. Amino acids: CSGARTPYSYNEQFF.